This TCR beta chain was obtained from a study of blood T cell repertoires in COVID-19. Repertoires were generated with immunoSEQ multiplex PCR, while TCRdb's copy carries only in-frame clones and drops some. The sample records a few hundred thousand clones, approximately 90% being singletons. Trimming cost V 3 bases and J 7 bases, with 12 bases left between them. This CDR3 is 13 amino acids long. Germline V gene lookup returns CDR1 MNHEY and CDR2 SVGEGT. The sequence was obtained from a man aged 18 to 30 with active or convalescent COVID-19. This chain joins TRBV6-2 or TRBV6-3 and TRBJ1-2; D ambiguous. The sequenced material came from peripheral blood. The CDR3 is CASSYEWGGGYTF. In DNA form, the CDR3 reads TGTGCCAGCAGTTATGAGTGGGGAGGTGGCTACACCTTC.